The 10 T cell receptor beta chains listed next were all sequenced from one sample in a study of blood T cells in healthy people across ages. A second PCR, run for about 7 to 11 cycles, used a sample-barcoded 5' primer plus a J-beta primer mix. TCRdb independently ran MiXCR on the 5' RACE reads; one entry per CDR3 protein. The sample yields about 1.4 million distinct CDR3 sequences, 55% to 75% seen once. Sequencing was done on a sample of blood. Receptors were obtained from a man aged 18 to 30 in good health.

The genes are TRBV12-3 or TRBV12-4 and TRBJ1-5; D remains unclear. Trimming removed 2 bases at V and 7 bases at J, with 12 bases between. CDR3 length: 14 amino acids. The CDR3 DNA sequence: TGTGCCAGCAGTTTAAGACTTGCCCAGCAGCCCCAGCATTTT. This gives the protein CASSLRLAQQPQHF.

CDR3 bases: TGCGCCAGCAGCGTACGACTAGCGGGGCACTACGAGCAGTACTTC. This translates into CASSVRLAGHYEQYF. The rearrangement links TRBV4-3 to TRBJ2-7; TRBD2 matches at 11 bases. The CDR3 runs 15 residues. Germline CDR1 is LGHNA and CDR2 is YSLEER. V gave up 5 bases and J gave up 3 bases; unmatched junction bases: 6.

V gene TRBV12-3 or TRBV12-4 combines with J gene TRBJ2-4; a weak D match, TRBD2 (6 bases). V was trimmed by 0 bases and J by 13 bases, leaving 16 bases between them. The CDR3 is 14 amino acids. Here the CDR3 DNA reads TGTGCCAGCAGTTTAGCGTTGGCCCGTCGGGAGCAGTACTTC. It codes for CASSLALARREQYF.

This clonotype appeared once. The junction does not match germline at one end; this may be a read error. This chain joins TRBV5-6 and TRBJ2-1; D uncertain. The CDR3 contains 14 residues. CDR1 and CDR2 from the germline V gene are SGHDT and YYEEEE. The DNA of the CDR3 is TGTGCCAGCAGCTTGGCAGATTCTTGGAATGAGGAGTTCTTC. Its translation is CASSLADSWNEEFF.

The J gene is TRBJ2-6, the V gene TRBV4-3, with a possible D match to TRBD2 (5 bases). Germline values: CDR1 LGHNA, CDR2 YSLEER. The CDR3 is 19 residues long. The V end lost 0 bases, the J end lost 0 bases, and 15 bases lay between the germline ends. The CDR3 here is CASSQDRGDSRSGANVLTF. CDR3 sequence (DNA): TGCGCCAGCAGCCAAGATCGGGGAGACTCCCGCTCTGGGGCCAACGTCCTGACTTTC.

This rearrangement joins TRBV7-6 to TRBJ2-6, with D uncertain. The CDR3 extends over 16 amino acids. Looked up from germline, CDR1 is SGHVS and CDR2 is FNYEAQ. V was clipped by 2 bases and J by 2 bases, with 10 bases between them. The CDR3 DNA reads TGTGCCAGCAGCTTACGGGCTGTGGCTGGGGCCAACGTCCTGACTTTC. This gives the protein CASSLRAVAGANVLTF.

This clonotype has a handful of counts. The V gene is TRBV4-2, the J gene TRBJ2-4; 7 nucleotides align to TRBD1. The J call may be mistaken, given a closer DNA end match to TRBJ2-7. From germline, CDR1 is LGHNA and CDR2 YNFKEQ. The CDR3 is 16 residues long. CDR3 amino acids: CASSQDLTGVYYEQYF. The DNA for the CDR3 is TGTGCCAGCAGCCAAGATCTCACAGGGGTTTACTACGAGCAGTACTTC.

CDR3 bases: TGTGCCAGCACGGTAGGGACAGGGGGCATCAATGAGCAGTTCTTC. Translation: CASTVGTGGINEQFF. The rearrangement uses TRBV7-9 and TRBJ2-1; TRBD1 agrees at 12 bases. This CDR3 comprises 15 residues. The germline gives CDR1 SEHNR, CDR2 FQNEAQ (reference sequence). After removal of 7 bases from V and 6 bases from J, the junction contained 7 bases not matched to a gene. Using reference TRBV7-9 and TRBJ2-1 for the parts outside the CDR3, the full variable domain is DTGVSQNPRHKITKRGQNVTFRCDPISEHNRLYWYRQTLGQGPEFLTYFQNEAQLEKSRLLSDRFSAERPKGSFSTLEIQRTEQGDSAMYLCASTVGTGGINEQFFGPGTRLTVL.

J is TRBJ1-1 and V is TRBV28; no clear D. Trimming stripped 6 bases from V and 7 bases from J, with 12 bases between. Germline V gene data show CDR1 as MDHEN and CDR2 as SYDVKM. This CDR3 region has 12 residues. CDR3 region: CASSLSSGEAFF. As DNA, the CDR3 is TGTGCCAGCAGCCTAAGCTCGGGTGAAGCTTTCTTT.

The table lists this clonotype with a few counts. The chain carries TRBV18 and TRBJ2-1; D may be TRBD2 (5 bases). Germline-derived CDR1 and CDR2 are KGHSH and LQKENI. V was shortened by 6 bases and J by 6 bases, with 12 bases between the two germline ends. This CDR3 region has 13 residues. The CDR3 reads CASSNSGLNEQFF. The CDR3 bases are TGTGCCAGCTCCAATTCTGGACTCAATGAGCAGTTCTTC.